The source of this T cell receptor (beta chain) is a study of T cell responses to AZD1222 COVID-19 vaccine. Trimming at V came to 0 bases and at J to 6 bases, leaving 13 bases not matched to a gene. Germline lookup yields CDR1 SGHTA and CDR2 FQGNSA. The CDR3 is made up of 20 amino acids. Assay used: immunoSEQ multiplex PCR; TCRdb lists only in-frame clones, some missing. The table has about 170,000 clones, 85% to 90% seen once. The chain carries TRBV7-2 and TRBJ2-1; 14 nucleotides match TRBD2. The sequenced sample was peripheral blood, obtained on day 0 of AZD1222 vaccination. This sequence originates from an adult in good health. CDR3 residues: CASSLAPRGTSGSFGNEQFF. Written as DNA, the CDR3 is TGTGCCAGCAGCTTAGCGCCTAGGGGGACTAGCGGGAGCTTTGGCAATGAGCAGTTCTTC. Full variable domain (rest looked up from reference TRBV7-2 and TRBJ2-1): GAGVSQSPSNKVTEKGKDVELRCDPISGHTALYWYRQSLGQGLEFLIYFQGNSAPDKSGLPSDRFSAERTGGSVSTLTIQRTQQEDSAVYLCASSLAPRGTSGSFGNEQFFGPGTRLTVL.